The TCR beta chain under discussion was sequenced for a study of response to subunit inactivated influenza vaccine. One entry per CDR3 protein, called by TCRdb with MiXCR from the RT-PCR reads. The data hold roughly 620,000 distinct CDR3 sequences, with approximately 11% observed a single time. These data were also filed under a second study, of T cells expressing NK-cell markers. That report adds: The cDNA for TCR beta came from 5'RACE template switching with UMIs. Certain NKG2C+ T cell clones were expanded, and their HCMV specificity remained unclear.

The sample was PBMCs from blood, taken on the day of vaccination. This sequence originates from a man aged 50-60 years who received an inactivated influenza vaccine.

CDR3 sequence (DNA): TGCAGTGCTAGTCCCGGGTTTGGAGATACGCAGTATTTT. This translates into CSASPGFGDTQYF. The chain recombines TRBV20-1 with TRBJ2-3; D uncertain. With 3 bases removed from V and 5 bases from J, the gap between germline ends came to 12 bases. Germline CDR1 DFQATT, CDR2 SNEGSKA (reference sequence). The CDR3 runs to 13 residues.